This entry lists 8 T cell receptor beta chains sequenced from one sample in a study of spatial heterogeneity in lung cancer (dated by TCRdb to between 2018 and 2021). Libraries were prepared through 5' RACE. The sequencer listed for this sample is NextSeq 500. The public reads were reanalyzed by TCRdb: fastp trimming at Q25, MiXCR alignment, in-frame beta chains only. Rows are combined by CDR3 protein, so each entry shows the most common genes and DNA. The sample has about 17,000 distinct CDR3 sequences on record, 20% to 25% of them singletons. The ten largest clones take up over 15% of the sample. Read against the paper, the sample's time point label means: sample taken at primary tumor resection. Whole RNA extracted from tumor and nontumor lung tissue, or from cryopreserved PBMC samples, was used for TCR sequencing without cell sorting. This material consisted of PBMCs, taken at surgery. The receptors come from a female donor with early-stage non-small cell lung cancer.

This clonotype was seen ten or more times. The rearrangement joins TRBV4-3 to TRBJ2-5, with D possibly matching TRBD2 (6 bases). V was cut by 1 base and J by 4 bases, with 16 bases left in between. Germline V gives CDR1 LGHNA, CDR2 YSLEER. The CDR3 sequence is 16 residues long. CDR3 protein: CASSQARGSGSETQYF. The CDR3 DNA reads TGCGCCAGCAGCCAAGCTAGAGGTAGCGGCTCAGAGACCCAGTACTTC.

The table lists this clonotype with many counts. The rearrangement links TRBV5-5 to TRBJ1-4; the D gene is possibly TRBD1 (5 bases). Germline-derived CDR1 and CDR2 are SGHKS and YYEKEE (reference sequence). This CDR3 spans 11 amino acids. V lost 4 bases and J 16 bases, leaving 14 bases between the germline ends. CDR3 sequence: CASSQGGTWFF. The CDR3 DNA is TGTGCCAGCAGCCAGGGCGGGACCTGGTTTTTT.

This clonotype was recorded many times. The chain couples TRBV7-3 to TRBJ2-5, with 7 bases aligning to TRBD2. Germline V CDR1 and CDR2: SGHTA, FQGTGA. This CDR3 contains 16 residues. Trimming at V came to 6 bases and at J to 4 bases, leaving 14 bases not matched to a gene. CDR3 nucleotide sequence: TGTGCCAGCAGTCCTAGCGGAATCCAATCCAGAGAGACCCAGTACTTC. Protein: CASSPSGIQSRETQYF.

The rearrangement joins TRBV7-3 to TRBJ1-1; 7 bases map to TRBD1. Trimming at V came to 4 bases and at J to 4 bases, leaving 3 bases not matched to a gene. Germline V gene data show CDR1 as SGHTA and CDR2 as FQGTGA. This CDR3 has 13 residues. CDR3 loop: CASSSTGTTEAFF. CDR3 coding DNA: TGTGCCAGCAGCTCGACAGGGACCACTGAAGCTTTCTTT.

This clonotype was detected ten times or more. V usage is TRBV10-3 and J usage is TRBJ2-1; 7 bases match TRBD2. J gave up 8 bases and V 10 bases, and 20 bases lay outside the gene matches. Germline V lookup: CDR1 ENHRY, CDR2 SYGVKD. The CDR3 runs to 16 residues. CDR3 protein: CATKGRPGGSEDEQFF. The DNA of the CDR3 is TGTGCCACCAAAGGCCGGCCGGGCGGGAGTGAGGATGAGCAGTTCTTC.

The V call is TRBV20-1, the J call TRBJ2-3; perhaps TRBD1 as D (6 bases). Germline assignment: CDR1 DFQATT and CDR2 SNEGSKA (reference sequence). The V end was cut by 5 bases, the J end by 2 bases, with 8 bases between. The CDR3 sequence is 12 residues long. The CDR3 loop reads CSAGQLTDTQYF. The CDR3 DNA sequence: TGCAGTGCTGGACAGCTCACAGATACGCAGTATTTT.

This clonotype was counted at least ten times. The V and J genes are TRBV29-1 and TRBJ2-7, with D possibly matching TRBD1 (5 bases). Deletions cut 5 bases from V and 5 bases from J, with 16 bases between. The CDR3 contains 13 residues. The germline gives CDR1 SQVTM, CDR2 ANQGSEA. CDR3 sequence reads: CSVYGAAKNEQYF. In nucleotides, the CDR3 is TGCAGCGTTTATGGGGCCGCAAAGAACGAGCAGTACTTC.

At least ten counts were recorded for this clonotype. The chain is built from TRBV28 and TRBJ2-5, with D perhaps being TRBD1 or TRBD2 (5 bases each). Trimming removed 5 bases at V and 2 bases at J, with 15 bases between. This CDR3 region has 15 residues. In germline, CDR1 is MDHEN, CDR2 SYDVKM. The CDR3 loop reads CASSRGAGWQETQYF. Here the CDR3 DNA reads TGTGCCAGCAGTAGAGGGGCAGGGTGGCAAGAGACCCAGTACTTC.